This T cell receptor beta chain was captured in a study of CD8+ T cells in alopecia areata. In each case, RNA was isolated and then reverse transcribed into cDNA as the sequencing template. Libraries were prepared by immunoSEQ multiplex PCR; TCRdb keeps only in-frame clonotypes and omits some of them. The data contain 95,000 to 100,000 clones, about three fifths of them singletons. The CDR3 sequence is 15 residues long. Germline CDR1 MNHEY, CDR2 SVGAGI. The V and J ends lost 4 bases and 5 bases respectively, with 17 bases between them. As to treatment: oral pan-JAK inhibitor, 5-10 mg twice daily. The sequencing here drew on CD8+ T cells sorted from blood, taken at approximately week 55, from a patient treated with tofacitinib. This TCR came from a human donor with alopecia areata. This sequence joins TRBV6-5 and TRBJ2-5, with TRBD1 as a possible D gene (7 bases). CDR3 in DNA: TGTGCCAGCAGTTCCTACAGGGGTGCGGGGGAGACCCAGTACTTC. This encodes CASSSYRGAGETQYF.